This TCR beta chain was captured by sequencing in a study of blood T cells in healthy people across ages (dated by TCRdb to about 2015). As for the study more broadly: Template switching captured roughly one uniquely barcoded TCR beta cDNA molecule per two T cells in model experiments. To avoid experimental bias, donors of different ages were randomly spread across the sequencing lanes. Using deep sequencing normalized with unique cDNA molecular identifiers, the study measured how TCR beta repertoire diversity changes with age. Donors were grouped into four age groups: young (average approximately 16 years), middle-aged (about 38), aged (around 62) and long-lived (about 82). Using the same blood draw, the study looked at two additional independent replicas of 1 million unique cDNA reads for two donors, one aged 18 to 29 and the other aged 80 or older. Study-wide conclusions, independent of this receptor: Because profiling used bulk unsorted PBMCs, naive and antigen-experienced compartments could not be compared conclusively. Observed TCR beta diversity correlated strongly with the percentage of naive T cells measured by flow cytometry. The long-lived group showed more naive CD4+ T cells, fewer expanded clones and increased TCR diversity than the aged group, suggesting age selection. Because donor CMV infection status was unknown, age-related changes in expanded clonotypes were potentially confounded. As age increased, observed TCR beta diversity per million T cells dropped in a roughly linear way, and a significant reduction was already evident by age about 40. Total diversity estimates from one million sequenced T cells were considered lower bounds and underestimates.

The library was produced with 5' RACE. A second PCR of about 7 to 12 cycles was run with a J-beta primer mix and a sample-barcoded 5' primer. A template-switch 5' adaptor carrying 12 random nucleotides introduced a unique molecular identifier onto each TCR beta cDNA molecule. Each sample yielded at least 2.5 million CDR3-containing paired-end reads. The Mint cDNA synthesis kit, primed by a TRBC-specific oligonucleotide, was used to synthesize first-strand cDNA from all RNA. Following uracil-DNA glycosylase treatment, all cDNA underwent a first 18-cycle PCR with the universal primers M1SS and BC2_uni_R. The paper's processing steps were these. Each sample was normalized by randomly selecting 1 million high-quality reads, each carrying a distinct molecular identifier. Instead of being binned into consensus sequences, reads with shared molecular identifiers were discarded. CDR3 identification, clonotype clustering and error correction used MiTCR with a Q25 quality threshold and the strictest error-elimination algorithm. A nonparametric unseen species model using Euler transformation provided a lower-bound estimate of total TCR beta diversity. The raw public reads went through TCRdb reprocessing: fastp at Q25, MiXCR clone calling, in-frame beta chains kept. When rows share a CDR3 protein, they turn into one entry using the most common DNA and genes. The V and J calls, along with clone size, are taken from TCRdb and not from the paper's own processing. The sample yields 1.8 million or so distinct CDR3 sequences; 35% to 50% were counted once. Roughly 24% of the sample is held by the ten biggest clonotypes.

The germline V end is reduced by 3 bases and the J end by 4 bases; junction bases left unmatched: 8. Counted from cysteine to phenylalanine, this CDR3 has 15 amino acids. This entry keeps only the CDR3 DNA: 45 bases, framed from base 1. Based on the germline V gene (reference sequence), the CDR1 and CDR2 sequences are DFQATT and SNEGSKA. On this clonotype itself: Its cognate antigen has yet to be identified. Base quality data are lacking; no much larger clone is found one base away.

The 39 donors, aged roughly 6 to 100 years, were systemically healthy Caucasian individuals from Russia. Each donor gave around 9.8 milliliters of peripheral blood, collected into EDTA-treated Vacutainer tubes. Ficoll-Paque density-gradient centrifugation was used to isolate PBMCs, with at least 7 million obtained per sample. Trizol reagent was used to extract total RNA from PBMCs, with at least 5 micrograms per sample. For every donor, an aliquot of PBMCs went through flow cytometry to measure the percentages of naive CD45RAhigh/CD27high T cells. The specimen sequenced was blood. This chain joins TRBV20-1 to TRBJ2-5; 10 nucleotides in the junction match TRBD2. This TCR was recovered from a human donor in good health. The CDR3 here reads CSASPSGGGRETQYF. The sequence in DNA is TGCAGTGCTAGCCCTAGCGGGGGTGGTAGAGAGACCCAGTACTTC.